The rows below give T cell receptor beta chains drawn from one sample of a study of blood T cells in healthy people across ages. TCRdb used MiXCR to reprocess the 5' RACE reads, holding one entry per CDR3 protein. The sample includes about 1.6 million distinct CDR3 sequences, about 31% of them seen just once. The sequenced material came from blood. All receptors come from a woman aged 25 to 45 in good health. Both conserved end residues are part of each CDR3. D genes are given only for firm matches. Not all rows give a size; the values are once, few, many and, for expanded clones, a class.

D gene	V gene	clone size	J gene	CDR3 DNA	CDR3 protein
.	TRBV27	.	TRBJ2-1	TGTGCCAGCAGTTTAGGGGGGATACCGACGGATGAGCAGTTCTTC	CASSLGGIPTDEQFF
TRBD1	TRBV6-2/TRBV6-3	once	TRBJ1-1	TGTGTCAGCAGCGGACAGGGAGGCACTGAAGCTTTCTTT	CVSSGQGGTEAFF
TRBD2	TRBV12-3/TRBV12-4	.	TRBJ2-3	TGTGCCAGCGGGCTAGCGGGAGTCAAGGCAGATGCGCAGTATTTT	CASGLAGVKADAQYF
.	TRBV12-3/TRBV12-4	.	TRBJ1-1	TGTGCCAGCAGTTTAGGGGCGGCGGGGTACACTGAAGCTTTCTTT	CASSLGAAGYTEAFF
.	TRBV5-4	few	TRBJ2-3	TGTGCCAGCAGCCCTGTCAACAGGGAGGGAACCGCTAGCACAGATACGCAGTATTTT	CASSPVNREGTASTDTQYF
.	TRBV6-5	.	TRBJ2-6	TGTGCCAGCTACGAAGGGGGGGTTGGTGGGGCCAACGTCCTGACTTTC	CASYEGGVGGANVLTF
.	TRBV7-6	.	TRBJ1-4	TGTGCCAGCAGCCCCACATTCAAGGCAACTAATGAAAAACTGTTTTTT	CASSPTFKATNEKLFF
.	TRBV11-2	.	TRBJ2-1	TGTGCCAGCAGCGAAGACAGGAGGAGGTTCTTC	CASSEDRRRFF
TRBD2	TRBV13	many	TRBJ2-5	TGTGCCAGCAGCCCCAGCGGGAGGGGTGAAGAGACCCAGTACTTC	CASSPSGRGEETQYF
.	TRBV12-3/TRBV12-4	few	TRBJ1-1	TGTGCCAGCAGCCCCCGGAGCGGGGTTAACACTGAAGCTTTCTTT	CASSPRSGVNTEAFF
.	TRBV4-1	many	TRBJ2-7	TGCGCCAGCAGCCCATCCAGGAGCTCCTACGAGCAGTACTTC	CASSPSRSSYEQYF
.	TRBV6-5	few	TRBJ2-1	TGTGCCAGCAGTTACCGACGGGGCACCTACAATGAGCAGTTCTTC	CASSYRRGTYNEQFF
.	TRBV30	.	TRBJ2-6	TGTGCCTGGGACGCCCTAGGATCCCTCTCTGGGGCCAACGTCCTGACTTTC	CAWDALGSLSGANVLTF
TRBD1	TRBV9	.	TRBJ1-1	TGTGCCAGCAGCGTAGGGTCCGGGACAGCGAACACTGAAGCTTTCTTT	CASSVGSGTANTEAFF
.	TRBV20-1	few	TRBJ2-1	TGCAGTGCTAGAGTTGGGGCGAGCTCCTACAATGAGCAGTTCTTC	CSARVGASSYNEQFF
.	TRBV4-2	.	TRBJ1-1	TGTGCCAGCAGCCAAGTACCTTCGTCTGGGAAAGCTTTCTTT	CASSQVPSSGKAFF
TRBD2	TRBV2	.	TRBJ2-7	TGTGCCAGCAGTTCCCGACTAGCGGGGGCCGGTGAGCAGTACTTC	CASSSRLAGAGEQYF
.	TRBV3-1	.	TRBJ2-3	TGTGCCAGCAGCCAAGACCCGGTGACGGGAGATACGCAGTATTTT	CASSQDPVTGDTQYF
.	TRBV20-1	.	TRBJ1-4	TGCAGTGCTCCCCGGCGGGGGGAGTTTGTTAATGAAAAACTGTTTTTT	CSAPRRGEFVNEKLFF
.	TRBV3-1	.	TRBJ2-3	TGTGCCAGCAGCCAAGTGGCTAGCGCTAGCACAGATACGCAGTATTTT	CASSQVASASTDTQYF
.	TRBV25-1	.	TRBJ1-1	TGTGCCAGCAGTGCCCGGGACAATCGGAGGAACACTGAAGCTTTCTTT	CASSARDNRRNTEAFF
TRBD2	TRBV28	few	TRBJ2-7	TGTGCCAGCAGTTTCATAGCGGGAGGGGCCTACGAGCAGTACTTC	CASSFIAGGAYEQYF
TRBD2	TRBV9	.	TRBJ2-5	TGTGCCAGCAGCGCCATACGGGGGGGGCCAGTAGAGACCCAGTACTTC	CASSAIRGGPVETQYF
TRBD2	TRBV5-4	.	TRBJ2-7	TGTGCCAGCAGCTTAGAAATCCCACCGGTAGCGGGGGGGCCCCACGAGCAGTACTTC	CASSLEIPPVAGGPHEQYF
.	TRBV18	.	TRBJ1-1	TGTGCCAGCTCACCAACGGAGGTATTGAACACTGAAGCTTTCTTT	CASSPTEVLNTEAFF
TRBD1	TRBV20-1	.	TRBJ2-5	TGCAGTGCTAGGGACGGGACAGGCCTGAAGACCCAGTACTTC	CSARDGTGLKTQYF
.	TRBV7-2	.	TRBJ2-1	TGTGCCAGCAGCTTCTCTACGTGGGCCAATGAGCAGTTCTTC	CASSFSTWANEQFF
.	TRBV18	.	TRBJ2-7	TGTGCCAGCTCACCAGGGGGATACCGGCCCTACGAGCAGTACTTC	CASSPGGYRPYEQYF
.	TRBV7-3	few	TRBJ1-5	TGTGCCAGCAGCTTAACGCTAAAACGCAGGACACCCTGGGGCAATCAGCCCCAGCATTTT	CASSLTLKRRTPWGNQPQHF
.	TRBV2	.	TRBJ2-4	TGTGCCAGCAAAGACGGCAGGGGAGCCAAAAACATTCAGTACTTC	CASKDGRGAKNIQYF
.	TRBV27	.	TRBJ2-7	TGTGCCAGCGCAGGGTCCTACGAGCAGTACTTC	CASAGSYEQYF
TRBD2	TRBV5-1	few	TRBJ2-5	TGCGCCAGCAGCTTAGGATGGACTAGAGCCCAAGAGACCCAGTACTTC	CASSLGWTRAQETQYF